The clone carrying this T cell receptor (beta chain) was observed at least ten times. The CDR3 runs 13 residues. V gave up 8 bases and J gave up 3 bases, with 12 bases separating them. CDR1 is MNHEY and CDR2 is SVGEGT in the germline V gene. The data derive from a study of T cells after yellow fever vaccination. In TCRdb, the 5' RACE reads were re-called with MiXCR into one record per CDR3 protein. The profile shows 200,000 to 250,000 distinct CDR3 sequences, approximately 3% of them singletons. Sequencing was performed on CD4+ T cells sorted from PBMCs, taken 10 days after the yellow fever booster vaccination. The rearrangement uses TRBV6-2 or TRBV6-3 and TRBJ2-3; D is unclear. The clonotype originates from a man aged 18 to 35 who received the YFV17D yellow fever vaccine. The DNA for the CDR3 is TGTGCCAGCGTCGCAGGAGAAACAGATACGCAGTATTTT. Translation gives CASVAGETDTQYF.